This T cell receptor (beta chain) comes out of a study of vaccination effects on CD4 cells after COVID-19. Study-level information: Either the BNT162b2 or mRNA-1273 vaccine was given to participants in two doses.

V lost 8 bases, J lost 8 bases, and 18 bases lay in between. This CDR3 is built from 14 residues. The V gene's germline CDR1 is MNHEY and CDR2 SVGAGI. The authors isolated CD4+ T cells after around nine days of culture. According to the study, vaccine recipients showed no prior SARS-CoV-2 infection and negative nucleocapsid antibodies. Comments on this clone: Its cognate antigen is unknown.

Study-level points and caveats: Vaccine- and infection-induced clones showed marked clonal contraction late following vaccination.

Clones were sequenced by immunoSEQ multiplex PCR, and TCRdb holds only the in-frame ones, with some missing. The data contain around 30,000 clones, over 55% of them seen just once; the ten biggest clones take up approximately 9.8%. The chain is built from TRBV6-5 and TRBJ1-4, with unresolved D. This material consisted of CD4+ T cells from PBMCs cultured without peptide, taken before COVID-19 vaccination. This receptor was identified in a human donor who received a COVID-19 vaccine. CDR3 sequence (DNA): TGTGCCAGCGGCCGTATAGGCTCTCCGGAAAAACTGTTTTTT. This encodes CASGRIGSPEKLFF.